This TCR beta chain emerged from a study of identical twins. TCRdb re-called the 5' RACE reads through MiXCR, storing one row per CDR3 protein. The sample includes hundreds of thousands of distinct CDR3 sequences, 8.6% of them seen just once. The CDR3 has 14 amino acids. Trimming at V came to 4 bases and at J to 5 bases, leaving 8 bases not matched to a gene. Germline V gene data show CDR1 as SGHTA and CDR2 as FQGNSA. The study, taken as a whole, reports: Excess twin sharing in beta out-of-frame sequences was weaker. Analyses of zero insertions could, in part, be confounded by invariant MAIT and iNKT cells. Fewer insertions characterized abundant cord blood beta clonotypes, whereas memory repertoires showed none.

This clonotype has only a few counts. Its cognate antigen is unknown. The same sample was also studied in work on yellow fever vaccine responses in identical twins.

The J gene is TRBJ2-7, the V gene TRBV7-2, with TRBD1 matching over 7 bases. This receptor was obtained from a woman under 30 in good health. The sample consisted of PBMCs. The CDR3 coding sequence is TGTGCCAGCAGCTGGGACAGCGGCAGGGACGAGCAGTACTTC. As protein: CASSWDSGRDEQYF. The full variable domain, rest sourced from reference TRBV7-2 and TRBJ2-7, is GAGVSQSPSNKVTEKGKDVELRCDPISGHTALYWYRQSLGQGLEFLIYFQGNSAPDKSGLPSDRFSAERTGGSVSTLTIQRTQQEDSAVYLCASSWDSGRDEQYFGPGTRLTVT.